The T cell receptor (beta chain) under discussion was sequenced for a study of patients and donors after allogeneic stem cell transplantation. MiXCR, run by TCRdb on the RT-PCR reads, gives a single entry per CDR3 protein. The repertoire holds 150,000 to 200,000 distinct CDR3 sequences, with 24% as singletons. This TCR was recovered from a human donor who was either an allogeneic HSCT recipient or a stem cell or donor lymphocyte infusion donor (not recorded which). It is not recorded whose cells these are; they may come from a transplant donor. Sample: blood, either unsorted or a sorted T cell fraction (not recorded which).

CDR3 sequence: CASNPGQLSSGNTIYF. Written as DNA, the CDR3 is TGTGCCAGCAATCCGGGACAGCTGAGCTCTGGAAACACCATATATTTT. The chain uses TRBV9 and TRBJ1-3, with TRBD1 matching 7 bases. Trimming took 6 bases from V and 0 from J; bases not matched to a gene: 9. Germline V gives CDR1 SGDLS, CDR2 YYNGEE. The CDR3 consists of 16 residues.